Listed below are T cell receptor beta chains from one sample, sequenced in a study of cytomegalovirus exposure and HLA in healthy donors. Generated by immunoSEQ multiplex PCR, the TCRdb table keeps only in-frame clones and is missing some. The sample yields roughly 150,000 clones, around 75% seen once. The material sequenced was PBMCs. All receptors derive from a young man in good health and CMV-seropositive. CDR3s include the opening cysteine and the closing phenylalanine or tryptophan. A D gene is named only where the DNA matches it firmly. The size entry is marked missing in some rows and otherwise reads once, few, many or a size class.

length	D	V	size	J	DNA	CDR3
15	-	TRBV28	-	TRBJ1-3	TGTGCCAGCAGTCAGAATTTCCTGGCTGGAAACACCATATATTTT	CASSQNFLAGNTIYF
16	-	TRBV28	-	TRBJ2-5	TGTGCCAGCAGTTTTGGGGGCAGTGCGATGGGAGAGACCCAGTACTTC	CASSFGGSAMGETQYF
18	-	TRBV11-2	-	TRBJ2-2	TGTGCCAGCACCACTCTCGAGTACGCGACTACCAACACCGGGGAGCTGTTTTTT	CASTTLEYATTNTGELFF
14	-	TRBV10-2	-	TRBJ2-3	TGCGCCAGCAGTGACCCTAGGAAAATAGATACGCAGTATTTT	CASSDPRKIDTQYF
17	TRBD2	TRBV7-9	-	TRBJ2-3	TGTGCCAGCAGCCGGGGACTAGCGGGAACTAGCACAGATACGCAGTATTTT	CASSRGLAGTSTDTQYF
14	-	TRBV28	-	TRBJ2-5	TGTGCCAGCAGCCGAGGGGGGGCCCAAGAGACCCAGTACTTC	CASSRGGAQETQYF
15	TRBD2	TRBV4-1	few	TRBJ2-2	TGCGCCAGCAGCCGAGCGGGAGTAAATCCCGGGGAGCTGTTTTTT	CASSRAGVNPGELFF
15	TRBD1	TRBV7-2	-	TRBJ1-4	TGTGCCAGCAGCGCGACAGGGCTAGATGGAGAAAAACTGTTTTTT	CASSATGLDGEKLFF
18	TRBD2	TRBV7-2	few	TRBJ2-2	TGTGCCAGCAGCTGGAAGGGACTACTAGCGGATTACACCGGGGAGCTGTTTTTT	CASSWKGLLADYTGELFF
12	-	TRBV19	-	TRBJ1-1	TGTGCCAGTAGGAGAGGGATCACTGAAGCTTTCTTT	CASRRGITEAFF
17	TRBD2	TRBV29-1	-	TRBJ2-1	TGCAGCGTTTTAGGGCTAGCGGGAGGGTTTTCCTACAATGAGCAGTTCTTC	CSVLGLAGGFSYNEQFF
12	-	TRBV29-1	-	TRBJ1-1	TGCAGCGTTGAGAGGATACCCACTGAAGCTTTCTTT	CSVERIPTEAFF
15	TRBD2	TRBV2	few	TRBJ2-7	TGTGCCAGTAGACTAGCGGGAGGGCCTGGTTACGAGCAGTACTTC	CASRLAGGPGYEQYF
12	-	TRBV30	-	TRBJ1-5	TGTGCCTGGAGTCCCTCCAATCAGCCCCAGCATTTT	CAWSPSNQPQHF
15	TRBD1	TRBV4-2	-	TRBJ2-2	TGTGCCAGCAGCCCGCGGGACAGGGTGCTCGGGGAGCTGTTTTTT	CASSPRDRVLGELFF
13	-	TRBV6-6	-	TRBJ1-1	TGTGCCAGCAGTGGTTACAAGAACACTGAAGCTTTCTTT	CASSGYKNTEAFF
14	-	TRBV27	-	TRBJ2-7	TGTGCCAGCAGTTTTCGAACGGGGACCTACGAGCAGTACTTC	CASSFRTGTYEQYF
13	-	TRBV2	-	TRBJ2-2	TGTGCCAGCTTTGGCCTGAACACCGGGGAGCTGTTTTTT	CASFGLNTGELFF
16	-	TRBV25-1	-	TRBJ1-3	TGTGCCAGCAGTGAAGGCCGGACATACTCTGGAAACACCATATATTTT	CASSEGRTYSGNTIYF
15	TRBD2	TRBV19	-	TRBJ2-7	TGTGCCAGTAGTGTCGAAGCGGGAGGGCGATACGAGCAGTACTTC	CASSVEAGGRYEQYF
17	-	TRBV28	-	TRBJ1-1	TGTGCCAGCAGTCCGGGGGGTGTGCAGGGGATGGACACTGAAGCTTTCTTT	CASSPGGVQGMDTEAFF
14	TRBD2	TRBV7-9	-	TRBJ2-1	TGTGCCAGCAGCTCCAATAGCGGGAGGGCCTTTCAGTTCTTC	CASSSNSGRAFQFF
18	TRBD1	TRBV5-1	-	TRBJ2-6	TGCGCCAGCAGCTTGGCCAGACAGGGGGCCTCTGGGGCCAACGTCCTGACTTTC	CASSLARQGASGANVLTF
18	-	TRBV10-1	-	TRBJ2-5	TGCGCCAGCAGTGACGATGAGGGAGAGGCGGGCCACCAAGAGACCCAGTACTTC	CASSDDEGEAGHQETQYF
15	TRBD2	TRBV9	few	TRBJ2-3	TGTGCCAGCAGCGGCGGGACTAGCGGCACAGATACGCAGTATTTT	CASSGGTSGTDTQYF
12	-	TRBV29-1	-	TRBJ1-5	TGCAGCGCCCGGGACAACAATCAGCCCCAGCATTTT	CSARDNNQPQHF
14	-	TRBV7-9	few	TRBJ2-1	TGTGCCAGCAGCTTAGCGGTCAGGATAGGGGGGCAGTTCTTC	CASSLAVRIGGQFF
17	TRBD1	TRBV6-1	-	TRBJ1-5	TGTGCCAGCAGTGGGACAGGGGAGGTTTTGAGCAATCAGCCCCAGCATTTT	CASSGTGEVLSNQPQHF
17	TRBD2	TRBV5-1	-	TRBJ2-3	TGCGCCAGCAGCCCCTCAGGCGGGGGTCGCCGCTCAGATACGCAGTATTTT	CASSPSGGGRRSDTQYF
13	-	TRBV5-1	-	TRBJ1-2	TGCGCCAGCAGGCGGACGGAGGTCTATGGCTACACCTTC	CASRRTEVYGYTF
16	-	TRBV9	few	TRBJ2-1	TGTGCCAGCAGCGTAGCTACGACTCGAAGGGGCAATGAGCAGTTCTTC	CASSVATTRRGNEQFF
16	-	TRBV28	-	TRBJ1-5	TGTGCCAGCAGTTTTCCCGTCACATATAGCAATCAGCCCCAGCATTTT	CASSFPVTYSNQPQHF
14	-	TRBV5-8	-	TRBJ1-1	TGTGCCAGCAGCGCCGACAGATCGAACACTGAAGCTTTCTTT	CASSADRSNTEAFF
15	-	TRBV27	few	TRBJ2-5	TGTGCCAGCAGTTCCCAGGGATGGTACCAAGAGACCCAGTACTTC	CASSSQGWYQETQYF